This entry describes one T cell receptor (beta chain). Its antigen remains unknown. The source of the sample is a study of Tregs in tolerant kidney transplant recipients. Whole-study findings and limits: The small number of patients limits these findings pending further validation.

The V and J ends lost 5 bases and 8 bases, in that order; junction bases with no gene match: 8. Germline V gene data show CDR1 as MNHNS and CDR2 as SASEGT. The CDR3 is 15 amino acids. The table came from immunoSEQ multiplex PCR; TCRdb's copy has only in-frame clones and leaves some out. The sample contains hundreds of thousands of clones, about four fifths of which appear only once. The clonotype originates from a human donor in good health. The sequencing input was CD4+ T cells from blood. The chain combines TRBV6-1 with TRBJ2-1; TRBD2 agrees at 11 bases. Written as DNA, the CDR3 is TGTGCCAGCAGTCCGTTAGCGGGGGGGAGATATGAGCAGTTCTTC. This encodes CASSPLAGGRYEQFF.